This T cell receptor (beta chain) was captured in a study of pediatric ulcerative colitis. General study findings and limits: Clonal expansions reduced rectal repertoire diversity in acute severe colitis.

The blood sample was taken during the colonoscopy visit. Data came from immunoSEQ multiplex PCR; TCRdb stores just in-frame clones and leaves some out. The sample includes roughly 54,000 clones, 80% to 90% seen only once; the top ten take about 1.5%. Trimming took 7 bases from V and 3 from J, leaving 19 bases between them. The CDR3 contains 15 residues. Germline loops: CDR1 SNHLY, CDR2 FYNNEI. On this clone: What it binds is not known.

This clonotype was obtained from a boy between 10 and 17 years old who was a control in a study of pediatric ulcerative colitis. This chain connects TRBV2 to TRBJ2-7; D is ambiguous. Source material: blood. The CDR3: CASNLVGTGFYEQYF. Here the CDR3 DNA reads TGTGCCAGCAATCTGGTGGGTACCGGCTTCTACGAGCAGTACTTC.